The next 4 T cell receptor beta chains were all read from a single sample in a study of cytotoxic CD8 clonotypes in ibrutinib-treated CLL. TCRdb's copy holds only in-frame clones and misses some; the assay was immunoSEQ multiplex PCR. The data show 110,000 to 150,000 clones, approximately 90% seen once. This material consisted of PBMCs, taken after 12 months of ibrutinib treatment. The receptors stem from a human donor with chronic lymphocytic leukemia.

On this clone itself: The germline gene is not matched at one end of the junction; a read error may be the cause. The chain links TRBV6-5 to TRBJ2-3, with D unclear. Germline V gene sequence: CDR1 MNHEY, CDR2 SVGAGI. The CDR3 has 13 amino acids. The CDR3 DNA sequence: TGTGCGAGCAGTCCAGGCCCCACAGATACGCAGTATTTT. Translating gives CASSPGPTDTQYF.

The genes are TRBV27 and TRBJ1-3, with D unclear. From germline, CDR1 is MNHEY and CDR2 SMNVEV (reference sequence). V was clipped by 3 bases and J by 0 bases, with 3 bases between them. This CDR3 comprises 13 residues. The CDR3 spells CASSFNSGNTIYF. The CDR3 region has the DNA TGTGCCAGCAGTTTCAACTCTGGAAACACCATATATTTT.

V and J are TRBV18 and TRBJ2-5; TRBD1 is a possible D gene (6 bases). Per germline, CDR1 KGHSH and CDR2 LQKENI. The CDR3 contains 14 residues. The germline V and J ends were trimmed by 2 bases and 5 bases, with 12 bases remaining between them. CDR3 residues: CASSPGGSAETQYF. The CDR3 region has the DNA TGTGCCAGCTCACCAGGGGGCAGTGCGGAGACCCAGTACTTC. Looking up the rest from reference TRBV18 and TRBJ2-5 gives the full variable domain: NAGVMQNPRHLVRRRGQEARLRCSPMKGHSHVYWYRQLPEEGLKFMVYLQKENIIDESGMPKERFSAEFPKEGPSILRIQQVVRGDSAAYFCASSPGGSAETQYFGPGTRLLVL.

This rearrangement joins TRBV30 to TRBJ2-1; perhaps TRBD2 as D (5 bases). Germline loops: CDR1 GTSNPN, CDR2 SVGIG (reference sequence). V dropped 4 bases and J dropped 9 bases, with 10 bases sitting between them. The length of the CDR3 is 11 residues. DNA of the CDR3: TGTGCCTGGAAAGACTACGGTGAGCAGTTCTTC. Its translation: CAWKDYGEQFF.